The 12 T cell receptor beta chains below all came from one sample that was sequenced in a study of graft-versus-host responses after intestinal transplantation. These receptors have no identified antigens. Profiled with immunoSEQ multiplex PCR; TCRdb holds only in-frame clones, not every one. The table records about 94,000 clones, roughly 90% of them present only once. This sample comprised unstimulated CD8+ T cells sorted from spleen or lymph node cells, obtained before intestinal transplant. Receptors originate from a human donor who received an intestinal transplant.

Turning to this clone: Other DNA sequences in the same sample also yield this CDR3. The chain recombines TRBV27 with TRBJ1-1; D not resolved. V was clipped by 0 bases and J by 1 base, with 6 bases between them. The germline CDR1 and CDR2 sequences are MNHEY and SMNVEV (reference sequence). The CDR3 has 14 amino acids. This CDR3 is CASSLSAGNTEAFF. The CDR3 DNA reads TGTGCCAGCAGTTTATCGGCAGGGAACACTGAAGCTTTCTTT.

V is TRBV7-6 and J is TRBJ1-5; D uncertain. The V gene's germline CDR1 is SGHVS and CDR2 FNYEAQ. V was trimmed by 1 base and J by 4 bases, leaving 11 bases between them. The CDR3 is made up of 15 amino acids. CDR3 protein: CASSLVPEPNQPQHF. The CDR3 region has the DNA TGTGCCAGCAGCTTAGTGCCGGAGCCGAATCAGCCCCAGCATTTT. Drawing the rest from reference TRBV7-6 and TRBJ1-5, the complete variable domain is GAGVSQSPRYKVTKRGQDVALRCDPISGHVSLYWYRQALGQGPEFLTYFNYEAQQDKSGLPNDRFSAERPEGSISTLTIQRTEQRDSAMYRCASSLVPEPNQPQHFGDGTRLSIL.

This clone appeared a single time. The chain joins TRBV2 to TRBJ2-7; TRBD2 is a possible D gene (5 bases). Germline CDR1 SNHLY, CDR2 FYNNEI. V was pared by 3 bases and J by 0 bases, with 6 bases between. The CDR3 extends over 13 amino acids. The CDR3 sequence is CASSEDFSYEQYF. CDR3 nucleotides: TGTGCCAGCAGTGAGGACTTCTCCTACGAGCAGTACTTC.

This chain joins TRBV15 and TRBJ2-7, with 12 bases aligning to TRBD1. The trim removed 5 bases at V and 3 bases at J, leaving 8 bases unmatched. Per the germline V gene, CDR1 is LNHNV and CDR2 is YYDKDF (reference sequence). The CDR3 runs 16 residues. In DNA, the CDR3 is TGTGCCACCAGCGTCGACCGGGACAGGGGGCTCTACGAGCAGTACTTC. Amino acids: CATSVDRDRGLYEQYF.

The chain combines TRBV6-5 with TRBJ2-1, with no clear D. The CDR3 is 13 amino acids. Trimming removed 6 bases from V and 7 bases from J, with 13 bases in between. Germline CDR1 reads MNHEY; CDR2 reads SVGAGI. As DNA, the CDR3 is TGTGCCAGCAGCCTGGGCCCCCTTAATGAGCAGTTCTTC. Translated: CASSLGPLNEQFF.

The V and J genes are TRBV7-6 and TRBJ2-1; TRBD2 agrees at 9 bases. Losses at the gene ends were 1 base for V and 3 bases for J; bases not matched to a gene: 7. This CDR3 has 17 residues. Germline lookup yields CDR1 SGHVS and CDR2 FNYEAQ. As DNA, the CDR3 is TGTGCCAGCAGCTTAGTTCCGCGGGGGGGCCTCTACAATGAGCAGTTCTTC. Translating gives CASSLVPRGGLYNEQFF.

This chain links TRBV7-8 with TRBJ1-2; 7 positions agree with TRBD1. The CDR3 consists of 17 residues. Germline V gene data show CDR1 as SGHVS and CDR2 as FQNEAQ. The V gene end was trimmed by 1 base and the J gene end by 5 bases; junction bases not matched to a gene: 13. The CDR3 loop is CASSLGGTAPGMYGYTF. DNA for the CDR3: TGTGCCAGCAGCTTAGGCGGGACAGCCCCCGGGATGTATGGCTACACCTTC. The full variable domain, rest sourced from reference TRBV7-8 and TRBJ1-2, is GAGVSQSPRYKVAKRGQDVALRCDPISGHVSLFWYQQALGQGPEFLTYFQNEAQLDKSGLPSDRFFAERPEGSVSTLKIQRTQQEDSAVYLCASSLGGTAPGMYGYTFGSGTRLTVV.

The chain couples TRBV10-2 to TRBJ2-1; the match to TRBD2 covers 9 bases. Germline assignment: CDR1 WSHSY and CDR2 SAAADI. The CDR3 covers 14 residues. V was pared by 5 bases and J by 4 bases, with 3 bases of the junction left unmatched. DNA of the CDR3: TGCGCCAGCAGTAGCGGGGGGCCGTACAATGAGCAGTTCTTC. Protein sequence: CASSSGGPYNEQFF.

The chain combines TRBV29-1 with TRBJ1-2; 10 nucleotides match TRBD1. The CDR3 has 15 residues. Trimming took 6 bases from V and 8 from J; bases not matched to a gene: 15. Germline V gene data show CDR1 as SQVTM and CDR2 as ANQGSEA. CDR3 region: CSVATNPGQGSGYTF. The CDR3 nucleotides are TGCAGCGTCGCAACCAATCCGGGACAGGGGAGCGGCTACACCTTC.

V usage is TRBV14 and J usage is TRBJ2-5, with D possibly TRBD2 on 5 matching bases. The J call may be faulty, since TRBJ2-7 better matches the DNA end. The CDR3 runs to 14 residues. The germline V gene has CDR1 SGHDN and CDR2 FVKESK. CDR3 amino acids: CASSPGFSFYEQYF. The DNA of the CDR3 is TGTGCCAGCAGCCCGGGATTTAGCTTCTACGAGCAGTACTTC.

The chain employs TRBV30 and TRBJ1-1, with unresolved D. From germline, CDR1 is GTSNPN and CDR2 SVGIG (reference sequence). This CDR3 spans 15 amino acids. The germline V and J ends were trimmed by 0 bases and 3 bases, with 14 bases remaining between them. CDR3 amino acids: CAWSVPSGVYTEAFF. The DNA of the CDR3 is TGTGCCTGGAGTGTACCCAGCGGGGTCTACACTGAAGCTTTCTTT.

V gene TRBV28 combines with J gene TRBJ2-1; D remains unclear. The germline V and J ends were trimmed by 2 bases and 2 bases, with 4 bases remaining between them. The CDR3 length is 13 residues. The V gene's germline CDR1 is MDHEN and CDR2 SYDVKM. The CDR3 spells CASSLGPYNEQFF. The DNA of the CDR3 is TGTGCCAGCAGTTTAGGCCCCTACAATGAGCAGTTCTTC.